This T cell receptor beta chain was sequenced during a study of shared clonotypes between healthy human individuals. About the research overall: With ages of 18 to 49, the donors were a couple of women and three men.

Assay execution took place at the deep level. The assay was immunoSEQ multiplex PCR, and TCRdb's table has in-frame clones only and misses some. Among 1.5 million to 2.5 million clones listed, about 95% were seen once. V was cut by 5 bases and J by 5 bases, with 9 bases left in between. This CDR3 region has 12 residues. Germline V lookup: CDR1 SEHNR, CDR2 FQNEAQ (reference sequence). Of note for this clone: Its antigen is still unknown.

Terminally differentiated effector memory CD45RA+ cells were excluded by CCR7 positive selection of CD45RO-negative cells. General study results and limits: Rarefaction curves obtained for sorted subsets showed sequencing incomplete despite large depth.

Sequencing used naive CD8+ T cells sorted from blood. This clonotype was obtained from a man between 18 and 29 years old in good health. The V gene is TRBV7-9, the J gene TRBJ2-5; D not resolved. CDR3 residues: CASSHTPETQYF. In nucleotides, the CDR3 is TGTGCCAGCAGCCATACCCCCGAGACCCAGTACTTC.